This TCR beta chain was sequenced during a study of blood T cell repertoires in COVID-19. Looking at the study overall: COVID-19 samples collected from the United States, Italy and Spain covered acute and convalescent phases. Sources were T cells, B-cell-depleted T cells, or PBMCs; the material itself was cDNA or gDNA.

Libraries were prepared by immunoSEQ multiplex PCR; TCRdb keeps only in-frame clonotypes and omits some of them. The repertoire has around 150,000 clones, about 75% of them found once; the top ten carry just under 3%. Trimming cost V 0 bases and J 2 bases, with 3 bases left between them. This CDR3 contains 13 residues. CDR1 is SGDLS and CDR2 is YYNGEE in the germline V gene. Participant ages covered about 18 to 90 years across 25 or so US areas. Assignment of participants to cohorts was predicated upon participant-reported clinical history. Sample: PBMCs or T cells enriched from blood (not recorded which). This chain links TRBV9 with TRBJ1-3; D is unclear. This sequence originates from a woman aged 50 to 65 who had recovered from COVID-19. CDR3 nucleotide sequence: TGTGCCAGCAGCGTAGCTGCTGGAAACACCATATATTTT. Translation gives CASSVAAGNTIYF.